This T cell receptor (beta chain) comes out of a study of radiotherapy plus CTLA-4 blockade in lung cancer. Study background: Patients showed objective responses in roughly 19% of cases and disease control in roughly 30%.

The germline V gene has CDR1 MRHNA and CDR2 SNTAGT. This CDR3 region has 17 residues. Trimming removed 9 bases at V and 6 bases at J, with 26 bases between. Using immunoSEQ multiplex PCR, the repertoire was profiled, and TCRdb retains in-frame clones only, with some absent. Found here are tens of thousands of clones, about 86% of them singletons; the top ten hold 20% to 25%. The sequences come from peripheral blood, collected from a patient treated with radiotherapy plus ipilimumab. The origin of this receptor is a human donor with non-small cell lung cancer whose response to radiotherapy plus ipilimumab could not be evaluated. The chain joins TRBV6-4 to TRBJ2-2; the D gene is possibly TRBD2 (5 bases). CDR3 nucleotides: TGTGCCAGGATAGTTAGCGCCCCGGTGGTACTCGCCGGGGAGCTGTTTTTT. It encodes CARIVSAPVVLAGELFF.